The 5 T cell receptor beta chains listed next were all sequenced from one sample in a study of OX40 agonist ivuxolimab in advanced cancers. Only in-frame clones appear in the TCRdb table, and some are missing; sequencing was by immunoSEQ multiplex PCR. The repertoire holds 99,000 or so clones, with 94% as singletons. Here the sequenced sample was CD4+ or CD8+ T cells sorted from blood, taken in a trial of the OX40 agonist ivuxolimab. The receptor set was obtained from an adult with an advanced solid tumor such as melanoma, head and neck, liver or kidney cancer.

This clone was seen once. CDR3: CASSLQEGTQYF. CDR3 sequence (DNA): TGTGCCAGCAGTTTACAGGAAGGGACCCAGTACTTC. V gene TRBV27 combines with J gene TRBJ2-5; unclear D gene. Germline values: CDR1 MNHEY, CDR2 SMNVEV (reference sequence). CDR3 length: 12 residues. With 2 bases removed from V and 7 bases from J, the gap between germline ends came to 8 bases.

This clone has only one observation. J is TRBJ2-7 and V is TRBV28; 9 nucleotides match TRBD2. Germline CDR1 is MDHEN and CDR2 is SYDVKM. The CDR3 loop spans 16 amino acids. Trimming took 3 bases from V and 2 from J; bases not matched to a gene: 8. In DNA form, the CDR3 reads TGTGCCAGCAGTTTTACGGGGGCTAGCGGGACCTACGAGCAGTACTTC. Residues: CASSFTGASGTYEQYF.

The chain couples TRBV2 to TRBJ2-1, with a tentative D call TRBD2 (6 bases). The CDR3 runs to 18 residues. CDR1 is SNHLY and CDR2 is FYNNEI in the germline V gene. Trimming stripped 6 bases from V and 5 bases from J, with 26 bases between. The CDR3 protein is CASRRGREEVRRNNEQFF. The CDR3 coding sequence is TGTGCCAGCAGGCGGGGCAGGGAGGAGGTCCGCAGAAACAATGAGCAGTTCTTC.

The chain couples TRBV6-1 to TRBJ2-5, with TRBD1 identical over 7 bases. There are 14 residues in the CDR3. Germline CDR1 and CDR2: MNHNS and SASEGT. The trim removed 6 bases at V and 4 bases at J, leaving 8 bases unmatched. The CDR3 sequence is CASRGDRVIETQYF. Written as DNA, the CDR3 is TGTGCCAGCAGGGGAGACAGGGTGATAGAGACCCAGTACTTC.

This sequence joins TRBV18 and TRBJ1-5; D not resolved. Trimming removed 3 bases at V and 5 bases at J, with 8 bases between. This CDR3 comprises 13 residues. Germline CDR1 is KGHSH and CDR2 is LQKENI. The CDR3 sequence is CASSPGEDQPQHF. CDR3 DNA: TGTGCCAGCTCACCCGGTGAAGATCAGCCCCAGCATTTT.